Each of the 27 T cell receptor beta chains below was sequenced from the same sample in a study of cytomegalovirus exposure and HLA in healthy donors. PCR was performed using 60 Vbeta and 13 Jbeta primers. Measured with immunoSEQ multiplex PCR; TCRdb has only the in-frame clones, and not every one. This table holds 150,000 to 200,000 clones, 60% to 80% found once. The source material was PBMCs. These receptors were taken from a young man in good health and CMV-seropositive.

The gene calls are TRBV7-3 and TRBJ2-6, with D possibly matching TRBD2 (5 bases). The V end was cut by 5 bases, the J end by 0 bases, with 11 bases between. Germline assignment: CDR1 SGHTA and CDR2 FQGTGA. The CDR3 covers 16 residues. The CDR3 coding sequence is TGTGCCAGCAGCGCAGACTACGGCTCTGGGGCCAACGTCCTGACTTTC. It specifies CASSADYGSGANVLTF.

This clone has just one count. The CDR3 protein is CASSRRGPSTDTQYF. The CDR3 coding sequence is TGCGCCAGCAGCCGCAGGGGTCCTAGCACAGATACGCAGTATTTT. This chain uses TRBV5-1 with TRBJ2-3, with D perhaps matching TRBD1 (6 bases). The germline V gene has CDR1 SGHRS and CDR2 YFSETQ. CDR3 length: 15 amino acids. V was shortened by 4 bases and J by 0 bases, with 12 bases between the two germline ends.

The rearrangement links TRBV30 to TRBJ2-5; no definite D call. CDR1 is GTSNPN and CDR2 is SVGIG in the germline V gene (reference sequence). Trimming removed 0 bases at V and 4 bases at J, with 6 bases between. This CDR3 region has 12 residues. The CDR3 here is CAWSVSPETQYF. In DNA, the CDR3 is TGTGCCTGGAGTGTAAGCCCAGAGACCCAGTACTTC.

The rearrangement uses TRBV14 and TRBJ1-1, with 7 bases fitting TRBD1. CDR1 and CDR2 from the germline V gene are SGHDN and FVKESK. The CDR3 has 13 amino acids. V dropped 3 bases and J dropped 12; count of bases not matched to a gene: 10. CDR3 DNA sequence: TGTGCCAGCAGCCATCAGGGGGACCCCTTTTCTTTCTTT. Translation: CASSHQGDPFSFF.

The J gene is TRBJ2-3, the V gene TRBV11-2, with 9 nucleotides matching TRBD1. Germline CDR1 SGHAT, CDR2 FQNNGV. Losses at the gene ends were 3 bases for V and 3 bases for J; bases not matched to a gene: 13. This CDR3 spans 18 amino acids. The CDR3 here is CASSFRLSSGTGTDTQYF. The CDR3 nucleotides are TGTGCCAGCAGCTTTAGGTTGTCTTCCGGGACAGGGACAGATACGCAGTATTTT.

This chain connects TRBV6-5 to TRBJ2-2; TRBD1 might be the D (5 bases). This CDR3 has 12 residues. Germline V gene sequence: CDR1 MNHEY, CDR2 SVGAGI. Trimming pared 4 bases from V and 7 bases from J, leaving 7 bases between. The chain's CDR3 is CASSSRGGELFF. For the CDR3, the DNA is TGTGCCAGCAGTTCTAGGGGCGGGGAGCTGTTTTTT.

DNA for the CDR3: TGTGCCAGCAGCTTCGGACAGACCTATGGCTACACCTTC. This encodes CASSFGQTYGYTF. The gene calls are TRBV7-9 and TRBJ1-2; TRBD1 might be the D (6 bases). The V end was cut by 3 bases, the J end by 4 bases, with 9 bases between. This CDR3 is 13 amino acids long. Looked up from germline, CDR1 is SEHNR and CDR2 is FQNEAQ (reference sequence).

The chain couples TRBV9 to TRBJ2-4; the D is unclear. This CDR3 is 15 amino acids long. V was trimmed by 2 bases and J by 1 base, leaving 10 bases between them. CDR1 is SGDLS, CDR2 YYNGEE, per germline. The CDR3 reads CASSVDLGAKNIQYF. CDR3 bases: TGTGCCAGCAGCGTCGATCTCGGGGCCAAAAACATTCAGTACTTC.

The chain combines TRBV28 with TRBJ1-4; 12 nucleotides match TRBD1. This CDR3 has 17 residues. Germline CDR1 reads MDHEN; CDR2 reads SYDVKM. V shed 6 bases and J 3 bases; nucleotides not matched to a gene: 8. The CDR3 sequence: CASSTGTGGAANEKLFF. The CDR3 DNA follows: TGTGCCAGCAGCACCGGGACAGGGGGCGCAGCTAATGAAAAACTGTTTTTT.

The chain is built from TRBV7-2 and TRBJ2-3, with 8 bases fitting TRBD2. The V segment lost 6 bases and the J segment 2 bases; nucleotides outside the gene matches: 7. Looked up from germline, CDR1 is SGHTA and CDR2 is FQGNSA. This CDR3 contains 15 residues. CDR3 sequence: CASSLTSGNTDTQYF. The DNA for the CDR3 is TGTGCCAGCAGTCTCACTAGCGGAAACACAGATACGCAGTATTTT.

The chain has TRBV29-1 and TRBJ2-7; 7 nucleotides line up with TRBD1. The germline gives CDR1 SQVTM, CDR2 ANQGSEA. The V segment lost 7 bases and the J segment 0 bases; nucleotides outside the gene matches: 18. The length of the CDR3 is 17 residues. CDR3 in DNA: TGCAGCGCTAGGTCGAAGAGCACAGGGGCCAGCTCCTACGAGCAGTACGTC. Protein sequence: CSARSKSTGASSYEQYV.

This chain links TRBV29-1 with TRBJ2-3, with D tentatively TRBD1 (6 bases). V lost 3 bases and J lost 4, with 14 bases in between. The CDR3 is 14 residues long. CDR1 is SQVTM and CDR2 is ANQGSEA in the germline V gene. Here the CDR3 DNA reads TGCAGCGTTGATTTGGGGGCGAGGGCAGATACGCAGTATTTT. This codes for CSVDLGARADTQYF.

The rearrangement links TRBV19 to TRBJ1-2; possible D gene TRBD1, 6 bases. CDR1 is LNHDA, CDR2 SQIVND, per germline (reference sequence). This CDR3 comprises 14 residues. V lost 7 bases and J 4 bases, leaving 16 bases between the germline ends. CDR3 loop: CASIDERGGYGYTF. The CDR3 nucleotides read TGTGCCAGTATTGACGAAAGGGGGGGCTATGGCTACACCTTC.

The rearrangement joins TRBV2 to TRBJ2-2, with 9 bases fitting TRBD1. The germline CDR1 and CDR2 sequences are SNHLY and FYNNEI. This CDR3 is built from 18 residues. V dropped 3 bases and J dropped 2; count of bases not matched to a gene: 10. The CDR3 region is CASSESLRQGGNTGELFF. In nucleotides, the CDR3 is TGTGCCAGCAGTGAGTCGCTGAGACAGGGGGGAAACACCGGGGAGCTGTTTTTT.

The V call is TRBV11-1, the J call TRBJ2-5; TRBD1 aligns across 9 bases. The CDR3 covers 16 residues. After removal of 1 base from V and 5 bases from J, the junction contained 8 bases not matched to a gene. Germline CDR1 and CDR2: SGHAT and FQDESV (reference sequence). The chain's CDR3 is CASSLEVGGQGETQYF. The CDR3 DNA sequence: TGTGCCAGCAGCTTAGAGGTGGGGGGACAGGGCGAGACCCAGTACTTC.

The rearrangement uses TRBV4-1 and TRBJ1-2, with D unresolved. The CDR3 is 15 residues long. In germline, CDR1 is MGHRA, CDR2 YSYEKL. The V end lost 0 bases, the J end lost 3 bases, and 11 bases lay between the germline ends. CDR3 region: CASSQDLAEDYGYTF. CDR3 coding DNA: TGCGCCAGCAGCCAAGATCTGGCGGAGGACTATGGCTACACCTTC.

This sequence joins TRBV19 and TRBJ1-4, with 9 bases that match TRBD1. V was clipped by 5 bases and J by 8 bases; unmatched bases: 12. Germline lookup yields CDR1 LNHDA and CDR2 SQIVND (reference sequence). The CDR3 has 16 residues. CDR3 in amino acids: CASSSERDREGEKLFF. CDR3 nucleotides: TGTGCCAGTAGTTCTGAACGGGACAGGGAAGGCGAAAAACTGTTTTTT.

In this sample, this clone turned up a few times. This chain joins TRBV6-4 and TRBJ2-3; D gene ambiguous. This CDR3 contains 15 residues. Germline CDR1 is MRHNA and CDR2 is SNTAGT. V was shortened by 6 bases and J by 0 bases, with 13 bases between the two germline ends. The CDR3 region is CASSPGSISTDTQYF. Here the CDR3 DNA reads TGTGCCAGCAGCCCCGGGTCCATTAGCACAGATACGCAGTATTTT.

The chain has TRBV11-3 and TRBJ2-1, with 9 bases matching TRBD1. Germline V lookup: CDR1 SGHNT, CDR2 YENEEA. CDR3 length equals 15 residues. J lost 8 bases, V lost 5 bases, and 10 bases had no gene match. CDR3 nucleotides: TGTGCCAGCAGCATCGGACAGGGGAAGTTTGATGAGCAGTTCTTC. It is translated as CASSIGQGKFDEQFF.

CDR3 residues: CASSLAMAGESEQFF. The CDR3 nucleotides read TGTGCCAGCAGCTTAGCAATGGCGGGGGAAAGTGAGCAGTTCTTC. The chain links TRBV7-2 to TRBJ2-1; 7 bases agree with TRBD2. Germline trimming cut 0 bases from V and 9 bases from J; bases unmatched to any gene: 8. This CDR3 is built from 15 residues. The germline V gene has CDR1 SGHTA and CDR2 FQGNSA.

V gene TRBV18 combines with J gene TRBJ2-5, with 13 bases matching TRBD2. V dropped 0 bases and J dropped 4; count of bases not matched to a gene: 5. The germline CDR1 and CDR2 sequences are KGHSH and LQKENI. The CDR3 is made up of 17 amino acids. Here the CDR3 DNA reads TGTGCCAGCTCACCACCGGGACTAGCGGGGACATTAGAGACCCAGTACTTC. As protein: CASSPPGLAGTLETQYF.

V usage is TRBV5-1 and J usage is TRBJ2-3, with 9 nucleotides matching TRBD2. The CDR3 has 17 amino acids. The junction had 12 bases not matched to a gene; V was cut back by 5 bases and J by 2 bases. Germline V gene data show CDR1 as SGHRS and CDR2 as YFSETQ. CDR3 residues: CASSLGGGRGPTDTQYF. CDR3 bases: TGCGCCAGCAGTTTAGGGGGCGGGAGGGGCCCCACAGATACGCAGTATTTT.

This clone was recorded once. This rearrangement joins TRBV7-9 to TRBJ2-5; D possibly corresponds to TRBD2 (6 bases). The germline CDR1 and CDR2 sequences are SEHNR and FQNEAQ (reference sequence). The CDR3 is made up of 15 amino acids. V lost 8 bases, J lost 5 bases, and 21 bases lay in between. The CDR3 DNA reads TGTGCCAGCGGGCTAGCGACAAACATGGGGGAGACCCAGTACTTC. Translation: CASGLATNMGETQYF.

The rearrangement joins TRBV30 to TRBJ2-2; 7 bases align to TRBD1. V dropped 3 bases and J dropped 0; count of bases not matched to a gene: 4. Germline lookup yields CDR1 GTSNPN and CDR2 SVGIG (reference sequence). The CDR3 has 15 residues. CDR3 sequence: CAWRKDRANTGELFF. DNA of the CDR3: TGTGCCTGGAGGAAAGACAGGGCGAACACCGGGGAGCTGTTTTTT.

The chain links TRBV27 to TRBJ2-3; a weak D match, TRBD1 (6 bases). The CDR3 totals 15 residues. Trimming took 6 bases from V and 2 from J, leaving 15 bases between them. Germline values: CDR1 MNHEY, CDR2 SMNVEV (reference sequence). The CDR3 nucleotides read TGTGCCAGCAGGGCGGACAGTCAAAACACAGATACGCAGTATTTT. Amino acid sequence: CASRADSQNTDTQYF.

The J gene is TRBJ1-6, the V gene TRBV27; 7 positions match TRBD1. V lost 4 bases, J lost 6 bases, and 3 bases stayed unmatched. Germline CDR1 and CDR2: MNHEY and SMNVEV (reference sequence). This CDR3 is 14 amino acids long. CDR3 sequence reads: CASSSDRLNSPLHF. CDR3 in DNA: TGTGCCAGCAGTTCGGACAGGCTTAATTCACCCCTCCACTTT.

V and J are TRBV30 and TRBJ1-5, with 7 bases identical to TRBD1. Germline V CDR1 and CDR2: GTSNPN, SVGIG (reference sequence). Trimming cost V 6 bases and J 2 bases; bases outside gene matches: 1. The CDR3 sequence is 12 residues long. In DNA, the CDR3 is TGTGCCTGCGGGACAGGCAATCAGCCCCAGCATTTT. It encodes CACGTGNQPQHF.